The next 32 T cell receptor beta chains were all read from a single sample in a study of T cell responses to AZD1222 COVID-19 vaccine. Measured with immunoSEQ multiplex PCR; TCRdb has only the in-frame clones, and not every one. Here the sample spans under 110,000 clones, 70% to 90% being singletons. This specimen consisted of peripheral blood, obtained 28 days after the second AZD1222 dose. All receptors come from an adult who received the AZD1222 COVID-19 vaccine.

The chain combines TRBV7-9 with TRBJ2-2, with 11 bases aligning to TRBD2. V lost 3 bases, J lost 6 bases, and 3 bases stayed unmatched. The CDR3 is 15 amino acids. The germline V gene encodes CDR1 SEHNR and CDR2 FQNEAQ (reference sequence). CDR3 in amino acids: CASSLLAGGAGELFF. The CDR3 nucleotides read TGTGCCAGCAGCTTGCTAGCGGGAGGAGCCGGGGAGCTGTTTTTT.

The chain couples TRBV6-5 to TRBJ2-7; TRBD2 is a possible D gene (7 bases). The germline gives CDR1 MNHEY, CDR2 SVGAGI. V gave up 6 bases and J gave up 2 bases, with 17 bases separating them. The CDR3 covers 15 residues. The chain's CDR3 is CASRSGRGTPYEQYF. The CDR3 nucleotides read TGTGCCAGCAGATCGGGGCGGGGGACACCCTACGAGCAGTACTTC.

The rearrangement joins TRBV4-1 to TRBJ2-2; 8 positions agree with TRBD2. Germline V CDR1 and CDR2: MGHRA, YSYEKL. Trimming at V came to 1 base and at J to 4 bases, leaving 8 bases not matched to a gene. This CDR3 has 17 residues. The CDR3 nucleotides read TGCGCCAGCAGCCAAGGTAAAGCGGGAGTTATCACCGGGGAGCTGTTTTTT. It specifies CASSQGKAGVITGELFF.

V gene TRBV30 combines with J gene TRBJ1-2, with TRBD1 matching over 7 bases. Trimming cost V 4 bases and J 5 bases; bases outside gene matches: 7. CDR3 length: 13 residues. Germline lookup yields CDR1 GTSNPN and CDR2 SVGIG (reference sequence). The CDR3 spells CAWTRQGLYGYTF. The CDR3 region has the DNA TGTGCCTGGACCCGACAGGGATTGTATGGCTACACCTTC.

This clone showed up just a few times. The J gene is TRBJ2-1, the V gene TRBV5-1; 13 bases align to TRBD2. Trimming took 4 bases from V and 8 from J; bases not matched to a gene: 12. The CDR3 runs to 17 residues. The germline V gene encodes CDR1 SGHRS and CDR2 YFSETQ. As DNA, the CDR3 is TGCGCCAGCAGCCCGACCCCAACTAGCGGGGGGGACTATGAGCAGTTCTTC. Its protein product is CASSPTPTSGGDYEQFF.

CDR3 residues: CASSPASTSGGAGTQYF. The CDR3 nucleotides read TGTGCCAGCAGCCCAGCGTCGACTAGCGGAGGGGCAGGTACGCAGTATTTT. The chain links TRBV5-6 to TRBJ2-3; TRBD2 matches 9 bases. The CDR3 spans 17 residues. V shed 4 bases, J shed 8 bases, and the junction held 17 bases outside the gene matches. CDR1 is SGHDT and CDR2 is YYEEEE in the germline V gene.

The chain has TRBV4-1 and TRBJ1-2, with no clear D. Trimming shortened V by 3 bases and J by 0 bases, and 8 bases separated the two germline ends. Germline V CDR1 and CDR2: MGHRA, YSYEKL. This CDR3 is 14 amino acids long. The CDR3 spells CASSHPGTNYGYTF. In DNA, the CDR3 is TGCGCCAGCAGCCACCCGGGGACTAACTATGGCTACACCTTC.

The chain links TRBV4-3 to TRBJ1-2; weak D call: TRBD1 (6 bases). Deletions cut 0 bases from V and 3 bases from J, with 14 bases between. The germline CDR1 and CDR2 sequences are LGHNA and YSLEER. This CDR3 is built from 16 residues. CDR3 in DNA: TGCGCCAGCAGCCAAGAGGTGCGCGGGGGGCACTATGGCTACACCTTC. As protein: CASSQEVRGGHYGYTF.

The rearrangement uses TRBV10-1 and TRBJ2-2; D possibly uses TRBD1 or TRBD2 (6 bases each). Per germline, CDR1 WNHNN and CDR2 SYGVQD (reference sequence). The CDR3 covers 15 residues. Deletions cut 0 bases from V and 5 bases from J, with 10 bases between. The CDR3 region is CASSESRGGTGELFF. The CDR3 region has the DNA TGCGCCAGCAGTGAGTCGAGAGGGGGGACCGGGGAGCTGTTTTTT.

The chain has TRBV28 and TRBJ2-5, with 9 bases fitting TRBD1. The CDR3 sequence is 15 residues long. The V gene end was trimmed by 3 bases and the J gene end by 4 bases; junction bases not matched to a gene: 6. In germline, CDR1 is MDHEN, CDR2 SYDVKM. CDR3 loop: CASSLIQGQGETQYF. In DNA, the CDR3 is TGTGCCAGCAGTTTGATCCAGGGACAGGGAGAGACCCAGTACTTC.

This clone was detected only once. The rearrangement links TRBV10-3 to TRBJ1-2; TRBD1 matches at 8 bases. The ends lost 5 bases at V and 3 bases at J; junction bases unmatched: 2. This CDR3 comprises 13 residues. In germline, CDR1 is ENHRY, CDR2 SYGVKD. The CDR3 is CAISSTGDYGYTF. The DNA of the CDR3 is TGTGCCATCAGTTCGACAGGGGACTATGGCTACACCTTC.

DNA of the CDR3: TGCGCCAGCAGCTCCAGCGAATCCGGAAACACCATATATTTT. Protein sequence: CASSSSESGNTIYF. V and J are TRBV5-1 and TRBJ1-3; D is unresolved. The germline V gene encodes CDR1 SGHRS and CDR2 YFSETQ. Trimming removed 3 bases at V and 4 bases at J, with 11 bases between. The CDR3 contains 14 residues.

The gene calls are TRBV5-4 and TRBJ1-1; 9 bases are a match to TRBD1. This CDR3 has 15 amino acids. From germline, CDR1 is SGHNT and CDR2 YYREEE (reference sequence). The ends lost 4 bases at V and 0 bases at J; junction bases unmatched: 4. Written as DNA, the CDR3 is TGTGCCAGCAGCCGGGGACAGGGCGTGAACACTGAAGCTTTCTTT. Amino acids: CASSRGQGVNTEAFF.

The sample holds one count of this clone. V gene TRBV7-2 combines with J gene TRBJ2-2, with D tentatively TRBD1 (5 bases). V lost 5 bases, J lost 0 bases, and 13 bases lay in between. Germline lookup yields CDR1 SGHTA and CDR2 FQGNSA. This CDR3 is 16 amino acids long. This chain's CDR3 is CASSLQVVANTGELFF. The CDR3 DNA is TGTGCCAGCAGCCTACAGGTAGTCGCGAACACCGGGGAGCTGTTTTTT.

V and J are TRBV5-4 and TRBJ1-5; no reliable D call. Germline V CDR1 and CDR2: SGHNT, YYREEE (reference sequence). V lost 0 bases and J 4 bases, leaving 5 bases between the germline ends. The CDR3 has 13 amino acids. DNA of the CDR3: TGTGCCAGCAGCTTGGATCGGAATCAGCCCCAGCATTTT. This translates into CASSLDRNQPQHF.

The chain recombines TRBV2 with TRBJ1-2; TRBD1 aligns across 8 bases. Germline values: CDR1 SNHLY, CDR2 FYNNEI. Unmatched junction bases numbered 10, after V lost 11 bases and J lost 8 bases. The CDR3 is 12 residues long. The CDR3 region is CAGQTGDLGYTF. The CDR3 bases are TGTGCCGGGCAGACAGGGGATTTAGGCTACACCTTC.

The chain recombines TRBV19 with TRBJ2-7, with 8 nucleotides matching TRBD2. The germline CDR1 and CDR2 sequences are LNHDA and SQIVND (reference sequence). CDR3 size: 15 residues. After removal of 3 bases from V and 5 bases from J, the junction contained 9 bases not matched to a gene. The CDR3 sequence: CASSIVPSGSHEQYF. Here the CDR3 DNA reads TGTGCCAGTAGTATCGTGCCTAGCGGGTCCCACGAGCAGTACTTC.

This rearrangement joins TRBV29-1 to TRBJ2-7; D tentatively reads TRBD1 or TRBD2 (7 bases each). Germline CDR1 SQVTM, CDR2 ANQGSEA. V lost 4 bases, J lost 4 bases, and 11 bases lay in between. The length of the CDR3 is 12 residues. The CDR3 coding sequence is TGCAGCGTTGGACAGGGAGGGTACGAGCAGTACTTC. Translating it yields CSVGQGGYEQYF.

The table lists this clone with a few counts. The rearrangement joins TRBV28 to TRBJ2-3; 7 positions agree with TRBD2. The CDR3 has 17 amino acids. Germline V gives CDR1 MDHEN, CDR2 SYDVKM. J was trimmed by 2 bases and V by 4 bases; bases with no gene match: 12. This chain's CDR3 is CASSSPLGLADTDTQYF. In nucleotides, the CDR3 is TGTGCCAGCAGTTCCCCGCTGGGGCTAGCGGACACAGATACGCAGTATTTT.

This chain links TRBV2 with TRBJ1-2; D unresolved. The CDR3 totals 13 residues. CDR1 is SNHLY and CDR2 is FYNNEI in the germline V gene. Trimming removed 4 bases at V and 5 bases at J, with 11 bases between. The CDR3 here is CASSAEQFYGYTF. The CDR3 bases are TGTGCCAGCAGTGCGGAACAGTTTTATGGCTACACCTTC.

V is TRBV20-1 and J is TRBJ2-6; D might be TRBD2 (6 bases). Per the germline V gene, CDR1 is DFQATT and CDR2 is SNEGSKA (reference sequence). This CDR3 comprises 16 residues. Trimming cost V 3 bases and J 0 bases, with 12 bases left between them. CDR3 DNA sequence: TGCAGTGCTAGTGGCGGGGAGCGCTCTGGGGCCAACGTCCTGACTTTC. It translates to CSASGGERSGANVLTF.

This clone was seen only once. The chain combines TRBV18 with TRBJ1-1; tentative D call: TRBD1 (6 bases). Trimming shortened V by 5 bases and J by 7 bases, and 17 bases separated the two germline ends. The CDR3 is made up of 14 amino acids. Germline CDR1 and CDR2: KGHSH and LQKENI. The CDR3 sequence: CASSSLGGTNEAFF. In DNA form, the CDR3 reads TGTGCCAGCTCATCCCTAGGGGGGACCAATGAAGCTTTCTTT.

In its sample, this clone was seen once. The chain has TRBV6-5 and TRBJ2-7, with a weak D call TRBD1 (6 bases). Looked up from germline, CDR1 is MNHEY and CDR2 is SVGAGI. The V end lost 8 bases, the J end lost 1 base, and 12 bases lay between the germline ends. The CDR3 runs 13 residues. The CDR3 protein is CASVIQGSYEQYF. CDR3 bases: TGTGCCAGCGTTATACAGGGATCCTACGAGCAGTACTTC.

The DNA of the CDR3 is TGTGCCAGCAGTGTCAAACTCACAGGGCCCAATGAAAAACTGTTTTTT. This gives the protein CASSVKLTGPNEKLFF. This rearrangement joins TRBV6-1 to TRBJ1-4, with D perhaps TRBD1 (6 bases). Trimming left V 4 bases short and J 5 bases short, with 17 bases between. The CDR3 consists of 16 residues. Germline values: CDR1 MNHNS, CDR2 SASEGT.

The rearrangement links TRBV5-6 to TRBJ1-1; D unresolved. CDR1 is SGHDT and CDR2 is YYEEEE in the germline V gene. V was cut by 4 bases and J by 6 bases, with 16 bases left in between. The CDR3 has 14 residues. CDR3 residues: CASSLGGSRAEAFF. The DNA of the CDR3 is TGTGCCAGCAGCCTTGGTGGGAGTCGGGCTGAAGCTTTCTTT.

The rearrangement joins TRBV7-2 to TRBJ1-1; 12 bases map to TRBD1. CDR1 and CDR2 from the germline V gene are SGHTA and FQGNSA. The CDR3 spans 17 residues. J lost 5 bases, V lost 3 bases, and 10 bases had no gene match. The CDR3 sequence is CASSFKGTGGGITEAFF. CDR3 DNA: TGTGCCAGCAGCTTTAAAGGGACAGGGGGCGGAATAACTGAAGCTTTCTTT.

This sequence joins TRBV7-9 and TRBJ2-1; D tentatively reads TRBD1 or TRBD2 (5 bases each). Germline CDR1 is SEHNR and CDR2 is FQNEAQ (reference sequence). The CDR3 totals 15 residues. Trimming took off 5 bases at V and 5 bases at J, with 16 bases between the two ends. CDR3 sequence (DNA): TGTGCCAGCAGCCCCCGGGGCCTAGTCCACAATGAGCAGTTCTTC. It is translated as CASSPRGLVHNEQFF.

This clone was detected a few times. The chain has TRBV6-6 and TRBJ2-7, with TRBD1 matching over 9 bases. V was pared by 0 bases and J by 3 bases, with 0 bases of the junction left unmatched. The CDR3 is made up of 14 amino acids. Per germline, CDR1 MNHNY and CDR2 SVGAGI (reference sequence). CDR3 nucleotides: TGTGCCAGCAGTTACTCGACAGGGGGCTACGAGCAGTACTTC. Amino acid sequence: CASSYSTGGYEQYF.

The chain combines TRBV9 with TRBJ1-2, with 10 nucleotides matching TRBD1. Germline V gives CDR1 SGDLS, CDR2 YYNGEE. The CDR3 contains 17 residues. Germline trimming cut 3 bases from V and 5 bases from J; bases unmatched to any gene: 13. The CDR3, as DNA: TGTGCCAGCAGCGCCGGAAACCGGGACAGGGGCCTTTATGGCTACACCTTC. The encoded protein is CASSAGNRDRGLYGYTF.

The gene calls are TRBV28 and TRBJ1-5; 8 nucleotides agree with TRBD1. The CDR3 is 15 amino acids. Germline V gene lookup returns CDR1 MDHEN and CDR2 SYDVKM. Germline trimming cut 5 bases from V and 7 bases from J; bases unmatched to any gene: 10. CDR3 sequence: CASSPQGARNQPQHF. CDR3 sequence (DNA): TGTGCCAGCAGTCCCCAGGGGGCGCGAAACCAGCCCCAGCATTTT.

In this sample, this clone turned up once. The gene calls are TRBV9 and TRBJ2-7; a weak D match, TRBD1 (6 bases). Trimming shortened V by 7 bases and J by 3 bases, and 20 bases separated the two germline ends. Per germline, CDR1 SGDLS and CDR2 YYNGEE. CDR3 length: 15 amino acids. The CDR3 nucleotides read TGTGCCAGCGCTAAGGAGTGGGGCAGGGGCTACGAGCAGTACTTC. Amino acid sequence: CASAKEWGRGYEQYF.

DNA of the CDR3: TGCGCCAGCAGTCTTGTAGGGGGCCGCTTTTCCTACAATGAGCAGTTCTTC. Amino acid sequence: CASSLVGGRFSYNEQFF. V gene TRBV23-1 combines with J gene TRBJ2-1; 7 bases agree with TRBD1. TRBV23-1 is sorted into the ORF group, with uncertain function. J gave up 1 base and V 4 bases, and 10 bases lay outside the gene matches. CDR3 length equals 17 residues.